This TCR beta chain comes out of a study of OX40 agonist ivuxolimab in advanced cancers. Looked up from germline, CDR1 is SGHRS and CDR2 is YFSETQ. After removal of 4 bases from V and 8 bases from J, the junction contained 8 bases not matched to a gene. The CDR3 length is 13 residues. The data were produced by immunoSEQ multiplex PCR, yet TCRdb's version contains in-frame clones alone and is incomplete. The data hold 40,000 to 50,000 clones, with 70% to 90% observed a single time. This sample comprised CD4+ or CD8+ T cells sorted from blood, obtained in a trial of the OX40 agonist ivuxolimab. This chain links TRBV5-1 with TRBJ1-2; 7 bases match TRBD1. This clonotype was obtained from an adult with an advanced solid tumor such as melanoma, head and neck, liver or kidney cancer. The DNA of the CDR3 is TGCGCCAGCAGCCACGGACAGGCGAGGGGCTACACCTTC. This sequence encodes CASSHGQARGYTF.